This T cell receptor (beta chain) was retrieved from a study of CD8+CD57+ T cells in acquired aplastic anemia listed by TCRdb under 2018. For the study in its entirety: A mean of approximately 2.9 ug of DNA, ranging from roughly 0.19 to 27.4 ug, was extracted from sorted CD4+ and CD8+ cells. CD8+CD57+ expansion was defined as frequency above the mean frequency observed in healthy subjects. Findings and caveats that apply to the study as a whole: Between patients and healthy controls, no significant difference in CD8+ Simpson's diversity was found (P=0.060). Roughly 30 CD8+ CDR3 sequences were found to be shared between patients and controls, but these sequences appeared to be highly expressed in patients and within the immunodominant clones of the patients.

CDR1 and CDR2 (LNHDA, SQIVND) derive from the germline V gene (reference sequence). Trimmed from V: 5 bases; trimmed from J: 4 bases; junction bases lacking a gene match: 12. Taken from cysteine to phenylalanine, the CDR3 has 16 residues. The only DNA kept is the CDR3, 48 bases in frame from the first base. This clonotype was recorded at least ten times. Its antigen is still unknown. No clone much larger than this one lies a single base away; base qualities are absent. Patients chosen for sequencing had shown expansion of CD8+CD57+ cells by flow cytometry. Every patient had a diagnosis of severe acquired aplastic anemia based on International Study of Aplastic Anemia and Agranulocytosis and Camitta criteria. At the time blood was sampled, none of the patients had received any therapy. In the study, sorted CD4+ and CD8+ blood T cells from patients with severe aplastic anemia and from healthy subjects underwent deep sequencing of TCR repertoires. Patients were enrolled in the USA under clinicaltrials.gov protocols 00001620, 01623167, 00001397, 00071045, 00081523 and 00961064. Ficoll-Paque density gradient centrifugation was used to isolate peripheral blood mononuclear cells. Before DNA extraction, CD4+ and CD8+ T cells were sorted with FACS or magnetic beads.

Profiling of TCR beta VDJ combinations and CDR3 sequences used genomic DNA as the template. An Illumina HiSeq 2000 was used for TCR repertoire sequencing. The original methods were these. TRBV/TRBJ rearrangement plots, CDR3 size and DJ length profiles, and Simpson's diversity index were used to assess repertoires. Whichever DNA sequence was most abundant in the deep sequencing data was defined as the immunodominant clone. CDR3 amino acid sequences were checked for sharing across subjects and were also compared against the VDJdb database and published repertoires. TCRdb trimmed the raw reads at Q25, called clones with MiXCR and kept productive beta chains. CDR3 protein sequences are deduplicated, and each keeps its most common genes and DNA. TCRdb, not the original authors, processed these V and J calls. The sample records about 470,000 distinct CDR3 sequences, more than 25% of which are singletons. Of the sample, about 0.8% is held by the ten largest clones.

This receptor was taken from a human donor with aplastic anemia. The receptor chain draws on TRBV19 and TRBJ1-2; the central 8 bases match TRBD1. Sequencing input: sorted CD4+, CD8+, or CD8+CD57+ T cells (not recorded which) from PBMCs. The nucleotide sequence is TGTGCCAGTAGTCCGGGACAGGAGTACTCCCCCTATGGCTACACCTTC. Its coded protein is CASSPGQEYSPYGYTF. When the CDR3 is completed using the reference TRBV19 and TRBJ1-2 genes on either side, the full variable domain is DGGITQSPKYLFRKEGQNVTLSCEQNLNHDAMYWYRQDPGQGLRLIYYSQIVNDFQKGDIAEGYSVSREKKESFPLTVTSAQKNPTAFYLCASSPGQEYSPYGYTFGSGTRLTVV.